This T cell receptor beta chain was captured in a study of blood T cell repertoires in COVID-19. Study summary: Sites across the United States, Italy and Spain contributed samples from acute and convalescent COVID-19. Sample material is recorded as cDNA or gDNA derived from T cells, B-cell-depleted T cells, or PBMCs.

With 0 bases clipped from V and 8 bases from J, the junction kept 9 bases outside the gene matches. Germline V gives CDR1 MNHEY, CDR2 SVGAGI. The CDR3 length is 16 residues. This clone was seen only once. Living in under 30 US areas, the participants were between 18 and 89 years of age. In the original workflow: Reference gene primer amplification gave estimated nucleated cell counts. TCRdb keeps only in-frame clones here, not all; method: immunoSEQ multiplex PCR. Clone size and V and J calls were adopted from that table, with D and trimming inferred from the DNA. Of roughly 200,000 clones listed, 65% to 90% were seen once; the top ten hold around 5.5%.

J is TRBJ2-5 and V is TRBV6-5; 10 bases are shared with TRBD2. The sequence was collected from a woman in her sixties or seventies with acute COVID-19. The sample taken for sequencing was PBMCs or T cells enriched from blood (not recorded which). The CDR3 coding sequence is TGTGCCAGCAGTTACTCTCCACTAGCGGGGAGAGGAACCCAGTACTTC. As protein: CASSYSPLAGRGTQYF.